This paragraph reports one TCR beta chain. These data originate in a study of early T cells in non-severe SARS-CoV-2 infection. TCRdb reanalysed the 5' RACE reads using MiXCR and keeps one entry per CDR3 protein. The sample includes roughly 50,000 distinct CDR3 sequences, 6.2% of them seen just once. The source material was whole blood, sampled at baseline. The receptor was isolated from an adult who was a healthcare worker with PCR-confirmed SARS-CoV-2 infection or an uninfected control (not recorded which).

CDR3 residues: CASSSRWADTQYF. The CDR3 bases are TGTGCCAGCAGCTCCCGTTGGGCAGATACGCAGTATTTT. This rearrangement joins TRBV5-4 to TRBJ2-3; D gene unclear. The V and J ends lost 3 bases and 4 bases respectively, with 9 bases between them. Germline CDR1 and CDR2: SGHNT and YYREEE (reference sequence). CDR3 length: 13 residues.